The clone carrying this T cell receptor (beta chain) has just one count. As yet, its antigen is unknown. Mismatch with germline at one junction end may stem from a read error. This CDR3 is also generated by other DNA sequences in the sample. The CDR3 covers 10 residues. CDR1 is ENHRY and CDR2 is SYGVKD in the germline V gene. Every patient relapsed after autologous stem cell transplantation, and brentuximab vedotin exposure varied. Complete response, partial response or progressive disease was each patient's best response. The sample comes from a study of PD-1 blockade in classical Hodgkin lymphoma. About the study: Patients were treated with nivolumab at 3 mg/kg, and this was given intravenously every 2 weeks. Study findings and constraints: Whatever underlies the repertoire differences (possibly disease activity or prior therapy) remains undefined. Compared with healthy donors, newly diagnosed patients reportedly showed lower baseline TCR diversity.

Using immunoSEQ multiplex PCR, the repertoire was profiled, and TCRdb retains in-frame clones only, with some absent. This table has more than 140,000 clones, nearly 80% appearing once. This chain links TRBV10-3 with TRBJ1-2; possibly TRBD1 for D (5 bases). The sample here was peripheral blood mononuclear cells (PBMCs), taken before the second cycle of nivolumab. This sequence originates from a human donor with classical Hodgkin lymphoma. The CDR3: CATGLDGYTF. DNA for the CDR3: TGCGCCACGGGACTCGATGGCTACACCTTC.